This T cell receptor (beta chain) was retrieved from a study of T-cell reconstitution after alpha-beta-depleted transplantation in children. This clonotype came up many times. Trimming took off 3 bases at V and 8 bases at J, with 11 bases between the two ends. The CDR3 has 13 amino acids. As it was prepared, the TCRbeta library received unique molecular identifiers. Via MiXCR, TCRdb re-called the PCR reads, giving one row per CDR3 protein. This sample has about 480,000 distinct CDR3 sequences, with approximately 12% found just once. This sequence was found in a human donor who donated a stem cell graft to a child with combined immunodeficiency. The chain is built from TRBV12-3 or TRBV12-4 and TRBJ2-1; D is perhaps TRBD2 (5 bases). The specimen comprised PBMCs from the stem cell graft donor, sampled from the stem cell graft. CDR3 bases: TGTGCCAGCAGTTTCGGGGTTCCCTATGAGCAGTTCTTC. Protein sequence: CASSFGVPYEQFF.